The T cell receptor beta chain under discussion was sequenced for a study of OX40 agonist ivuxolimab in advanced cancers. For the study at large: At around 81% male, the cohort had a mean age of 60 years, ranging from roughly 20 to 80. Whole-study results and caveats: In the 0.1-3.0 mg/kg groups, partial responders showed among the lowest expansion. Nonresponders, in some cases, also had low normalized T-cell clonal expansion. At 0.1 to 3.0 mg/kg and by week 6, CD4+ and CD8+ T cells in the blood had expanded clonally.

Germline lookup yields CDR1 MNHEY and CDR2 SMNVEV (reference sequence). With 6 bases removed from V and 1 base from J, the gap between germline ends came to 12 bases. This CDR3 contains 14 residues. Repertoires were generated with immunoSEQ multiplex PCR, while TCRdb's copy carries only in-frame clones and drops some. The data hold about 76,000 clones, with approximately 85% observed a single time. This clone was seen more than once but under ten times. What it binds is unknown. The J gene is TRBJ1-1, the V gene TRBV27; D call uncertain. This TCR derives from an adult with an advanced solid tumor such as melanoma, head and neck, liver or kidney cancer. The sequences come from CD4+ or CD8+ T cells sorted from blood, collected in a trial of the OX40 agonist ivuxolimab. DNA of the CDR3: TGTGCCAGCAGCCAAACCCAGAGGAACACTGAAGCTTTCTTT. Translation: CASSQTQRNTEAFF.